These T cell receptor beta chains were read from a single sample in a study of neoadjuvant anti-PD-1 for oral cavity cancer. The data were produced by immunoSEQ multiplex PCR, yet TCRdb's version contains in-frame clones alone and is incomplete. The profile shows some 15,000 clones, 67% of them singletons. The sequencing used PBMCs, collected before nivolumab (anti-PD-1) treatment. These receptor sequences come from a person aged 35-79 years with oral cavity squamous cell carcinoma. CDR3s include the opening cysteine and the closing phenylalanine or tryptophan. A D gene is named only where the DNA matches it firmly. Clone sizes are given selectively: once, few, many, or a class where the clone is expanded.

j_gene: TRBJ1-5; d_gene: .; abundance: .; v_gene: TRBV25-1; CDR3nt: TGTGCCAGCAGTGAGGCAGGTGGCAATCAGCCCCAGCATTTT; CDR3aa: CASSEAGGNQPQHF
j_gene: TRBJ2-5; d_gene: TRBD1; abundance: .; v_gene: TRBV9; CDR3nt: TGTGCCAGCAGCGCGGCCCGGGGGACAGGGTACGAGACCCAGTACTTC; CDR3aa: CASSAARGTGYETQYF
j_gene: TRBJ2-5; d_gene: .; abundance: once; v_gene: TRBV27; CDR3nt: TGTGCCAGCAGAAGGGACTTGAGCTCTGGGGGCCAAGAGACCCAGTACTTC; CDR3aa: CASRRDLSSGGQETQYF
j_gene: TRBJ2-7; d_gene: .; abundance: .; v_gene: TRBV6-4; CDR3nt: TGTGCCAGCAGTGAATCAGGGAACGACGAGCAGTACTTC; CDR3aa: CASSESGNDEQYF
j_gene: TRBJ1-3; d_gene: .; abundance: .; v_gene: TRBV6-5; CDR3nt: TGTGCCAGCAGTCCAGGGTTTGCCGGAAACACCATATATTTT; CDR3aa: CASSPGFAGNTIYF
j_gene: TRBJ2-3; d_gene: TRBD2; abundance: few; v_gene: TRBV27; CDR3nt: TGTGCCAGCAGTTCCCGACTAGCGGGAGGGACCTTGGGGCAGTATTTT; CDR3aa: CASSSRLAGGTLGQYF
j_gene: TRBJ2-2; d_gene: TRBD1; abundance: few; v_gene: TRBV25-1; CDR3nt: TGTGCCAGCAGGGGGACAGGGATGGTCACCGGGGAGCTGTTTTTT; CDR3aa: CASRGTGMVTGELFF
j_gene: TRBJ1-1; d_gene: .; abundance: once; v_gene: TRBV14; CDR3nt: TGTGCCAGCAGCCAAGATAGGATCCCGGGAACTGAAGCTTTCTTT; CDR3aa: CASSQDRIPGTEAFF
j_gene: TRBJ2-1; d_gene: TRBD1; abundance: .; v_gene: TRBV7-3; CDR3nt: TGTGCCAGCAGCCCAAGGGGGACAGTTGAGCAGTTCTTC; CDR3aa: CASSPRGTVEQFF
j_gene: TRBJ2-7; d_gene: TRBD2; abundance: .; v_gene: TRBV4-2; CDR3nt: TGTGCCAGCAGCCAAGATCGTCCCACTAGCGGGAGCTCCTACGAGCAGTACTTC; CDR3aa: CASSQDRPTSGSSYEQYF
j_gene: TRBJ2-1; d_gene: .; abundance: .; v_gene: TRBV7-2; CDR3nt: TGTGCCAGCAGGCCGATAGGGGGAGGGCTGGGCTACAATGAGCAGTTCTTC; CDR3aa: CASRPIGGGLGYNEQFF
j_gene: TRBJ2-7; d_gene: TRBD2; abundance: few; v_gene: TRBV25-1; CDR3nt: TGTGCCAGCAGCCGGGCGGGGGTCTACGAGCAGTACTTC; CDR3aa: CASSRAGVYEQYF
j_gene: TRBJ2-7; d_gene: .; abundance: .; v_gene: TRBV4-2; CDR3nt: TGTGCCAGCAGCCAAGATGGGGGGCAACCCTACGAGCAGTACTTC; CDR3aa: CASSQDGGQPYEQYF
j_gene: TRBJ2-1; d_gene: .; abundance: .; v_gene: TRBV7-6; CDR3nt: TGTGCCAGCAGCTTATACGGTGAGCAGTTCTTC; CDR3aa: CASSLYGEQFF
j_gene: TRBJ2-1; d_gene: .; abundance: .; v_gene: TRBV5-4; CDR3nt: TGTGCCAGCAGCTTGGCTCCCAGCTCCTACAATGAGCAGTTCTTC; CDR3aa: CASSLAPSSYNEQFF
j_gene: TRBJ2-4; d_gene: .; abundance: .; v_gene: TRBV5-1; CDR3nt: TGCGCCAGTGCGGAAGCTGCGGGTGCGGGTCTTGGAAACATTCAGTACTTC; CDR3aa: CASAEAAGAGLGNIQYF